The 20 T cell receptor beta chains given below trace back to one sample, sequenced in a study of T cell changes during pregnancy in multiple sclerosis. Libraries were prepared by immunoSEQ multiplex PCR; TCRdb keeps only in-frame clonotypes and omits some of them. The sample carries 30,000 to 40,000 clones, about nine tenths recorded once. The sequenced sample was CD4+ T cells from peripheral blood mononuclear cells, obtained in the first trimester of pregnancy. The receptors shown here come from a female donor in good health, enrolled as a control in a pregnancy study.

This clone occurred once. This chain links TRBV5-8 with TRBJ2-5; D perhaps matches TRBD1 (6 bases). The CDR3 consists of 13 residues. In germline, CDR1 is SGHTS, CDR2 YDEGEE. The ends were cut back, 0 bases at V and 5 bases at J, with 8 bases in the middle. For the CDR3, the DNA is TGTGCCAGCAGCTTGGACAGGGTTGAGACCCAGTACTTC. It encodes CASSLDRVETQYF.

Here the CDR3 DNA reads TGTGCCAGCAGTTCCCTAACGGGGAAGAGGGGGACGCAGTATTTT. As protein: CASSSLTGKRGTQYF. The chain links TRBV6-5 to TRBJ2-3; tentatively, D is TRBD1 (6 bases). In germline, CDR1 is MNHEY, CDR2 SVGAGI. This CDR3 is built from 15 residues. The V end was cut by 4 bases, the J end by 9 bases, with 20 bases between.

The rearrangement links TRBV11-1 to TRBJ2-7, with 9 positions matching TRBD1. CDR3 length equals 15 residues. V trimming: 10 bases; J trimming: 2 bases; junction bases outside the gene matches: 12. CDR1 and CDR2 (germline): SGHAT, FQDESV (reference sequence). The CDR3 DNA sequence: TGTGCCACTCACAAGGGAACAGGGGGCACCTACGAGCAGTACTTC. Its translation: CATHKGTGGTYEQYF.

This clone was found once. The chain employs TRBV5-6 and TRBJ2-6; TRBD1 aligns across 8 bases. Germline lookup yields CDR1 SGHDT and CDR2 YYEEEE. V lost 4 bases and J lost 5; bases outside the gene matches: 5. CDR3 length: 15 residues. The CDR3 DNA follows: TGTGCCAGCAGCCTACAGGGGGGTAGGGCCAACGTCCTGACTTTC. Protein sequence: CASSLQGGRANVLTF. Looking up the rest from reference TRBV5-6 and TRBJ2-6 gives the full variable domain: DAGVTQSPTHLIKTRGQQVTLRCSPKSGHDTVSWYQQALGQGPQFIFQYYEEEERQRGNFPDRFSGHQFPNYSSELNVNALLLGDSALYLCASSLQGGRANVLTFGAGSRLTVL.

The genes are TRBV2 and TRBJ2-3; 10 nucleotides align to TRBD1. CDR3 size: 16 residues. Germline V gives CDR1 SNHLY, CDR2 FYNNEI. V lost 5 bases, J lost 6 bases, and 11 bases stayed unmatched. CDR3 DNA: TGTGCCAGCAGTCCGGGACAGGGGTTGCGTGGTGATACGCAGTATTTT. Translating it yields CASSPGQGLRGDTQYF.

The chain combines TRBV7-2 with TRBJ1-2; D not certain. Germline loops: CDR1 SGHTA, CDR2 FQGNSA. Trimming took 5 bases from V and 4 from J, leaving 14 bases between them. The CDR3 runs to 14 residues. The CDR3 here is CASSPAGFSYGYTF. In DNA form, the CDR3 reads TGTGCCAGCAGCCCGGCGGGTTTCTCCTATGGCTACACCTTC.

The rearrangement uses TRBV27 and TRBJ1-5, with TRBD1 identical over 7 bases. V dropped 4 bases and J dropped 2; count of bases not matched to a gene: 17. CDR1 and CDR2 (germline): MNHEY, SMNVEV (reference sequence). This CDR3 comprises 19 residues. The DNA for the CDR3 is TGTGCCAGCAGTTCTGGGAGAATATACGGGACAGCCCGCAATCAGCCCCAGCATTTT. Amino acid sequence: CASSSGRIYGTARNQPQHF.

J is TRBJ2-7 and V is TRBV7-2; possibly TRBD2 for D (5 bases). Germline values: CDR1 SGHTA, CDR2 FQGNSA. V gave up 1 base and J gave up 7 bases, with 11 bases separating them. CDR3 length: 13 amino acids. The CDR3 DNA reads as TGTGCCAGCAGCTTAGGAGGGAGCCGGGAGCAGTACTTC. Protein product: CASSLGGSREQYF.

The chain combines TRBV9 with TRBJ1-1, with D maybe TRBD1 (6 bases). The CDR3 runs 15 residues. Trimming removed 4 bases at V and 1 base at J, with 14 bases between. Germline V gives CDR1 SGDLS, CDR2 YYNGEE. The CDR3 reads CASSRSGGGNTEAFF. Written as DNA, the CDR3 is TGTGCCAGCAGCAGGTCGGGAGGGGGGAACACTGAAGCTTTCTTT.

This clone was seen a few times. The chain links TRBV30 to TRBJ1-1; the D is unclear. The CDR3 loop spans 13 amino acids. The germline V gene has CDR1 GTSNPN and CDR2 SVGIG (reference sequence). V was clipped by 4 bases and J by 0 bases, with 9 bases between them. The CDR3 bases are TGTGCCTGGAATGCCCGGGTGAACACTGAAGCTTTCTTT. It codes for CAWNARVNTEAFF.

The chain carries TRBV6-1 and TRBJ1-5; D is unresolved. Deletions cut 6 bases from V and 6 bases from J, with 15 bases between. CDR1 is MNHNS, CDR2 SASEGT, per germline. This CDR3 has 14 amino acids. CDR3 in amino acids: CASSREPSIQPQHF. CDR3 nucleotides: TGTGCCAGCAGCCGGGAGCCGAGTATTCAGCCCCAGCATTTT.

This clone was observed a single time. In DNA form, the CDR3 reads TGTGCCAGCAGCGTAGCCCGCGGACAGAACGGGGAGCTGTTTTTT. Encoded protein: CASSVARGQNGELFF. The chain uses TRBV9 and TRBJ2-2, with a possible D match to TRBD1 (6 bases). V shed 0 bases and J shed 7 bases, with 13 bases lying between them. Germline CDR1 is SGDLS and CDR2 is YYNGEE. The CDR3 extends over 15 amino acids.

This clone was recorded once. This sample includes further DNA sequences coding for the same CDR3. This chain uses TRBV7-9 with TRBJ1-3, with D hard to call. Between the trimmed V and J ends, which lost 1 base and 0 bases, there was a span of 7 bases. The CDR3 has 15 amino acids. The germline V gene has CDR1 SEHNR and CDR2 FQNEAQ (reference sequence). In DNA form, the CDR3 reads TGTGCCAGCAGCTTAGGAGGTAACTCTGGAAACACCATATATTTT. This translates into CASSLGGNSGNTIYF.

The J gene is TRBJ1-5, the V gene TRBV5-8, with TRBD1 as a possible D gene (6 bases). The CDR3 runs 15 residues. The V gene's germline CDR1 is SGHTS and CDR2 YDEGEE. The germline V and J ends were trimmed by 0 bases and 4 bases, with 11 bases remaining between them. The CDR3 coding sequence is TGTGCCAGCAGCTTGGGGCGGACAGAAAATCAGCCCCAGCATTTT. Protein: CASSLGRTENQPQHF.

The CDR3 bases are TGTGCCAGCTCACCTACGGGGGGAAAAAACATTCAGTACTTC. The encoded protein is CASSPTGGKNIQYF. The rearrangement uses TRBV18 and TRBJ2-4; 7 bases align to TRBD2. CDR3 length equals 14 residues. With V trimmed by 3 bases and J by 4 bases, 3 bases remained unmatched. Germline loops: CDR1 KGHSH, CDR2 LQKENI. Full variable domain (missing parts from reference TRBV18 and TRBJ2-4): NAGVMQNPRHLVRRRGQEARLRCSPMKGHSHVYWYRQLPEEGLKFMVYLQKENIIDESGMPKERFSAEFPKEGPSILRIQQVVRGDSAAYFCASSPTGGKNIQYFGAGTRLSVL.

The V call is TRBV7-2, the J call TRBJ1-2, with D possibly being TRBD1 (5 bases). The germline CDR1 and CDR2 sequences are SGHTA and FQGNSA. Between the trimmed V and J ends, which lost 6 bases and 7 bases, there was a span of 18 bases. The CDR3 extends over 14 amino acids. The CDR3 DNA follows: TGTGCCAGCAGTCCTCCCGGGGGTTCGCGTGGCTACACCTTC. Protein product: CASSPPGGSRGYTF.

In DNA, the CDR3 is TGTGCCAGCAGCCCTCTGGGGGGGGCAAATCAGCCCCAGCATTTT. Its translation: CASSPLGGANQPQHF. The chain recombines TRBV7-8 with TRBJ1-5, with D tentatively TRBD1 (6 bases). This CDR3 is built from 15 residues. Looked up from germline, CDR1 is SGHVS and CDR2 is FQNEAQ. V lost 5 bases and J lost 4, with 15 bases in between.

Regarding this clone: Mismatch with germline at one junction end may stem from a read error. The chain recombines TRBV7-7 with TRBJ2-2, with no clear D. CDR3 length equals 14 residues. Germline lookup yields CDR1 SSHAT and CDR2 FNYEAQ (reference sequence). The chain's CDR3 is CASSPRGNTGELFF. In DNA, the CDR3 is TGTGCTAGCAGCCCAAGAGGGAACACCGGGGAGCTGTTTTTT.

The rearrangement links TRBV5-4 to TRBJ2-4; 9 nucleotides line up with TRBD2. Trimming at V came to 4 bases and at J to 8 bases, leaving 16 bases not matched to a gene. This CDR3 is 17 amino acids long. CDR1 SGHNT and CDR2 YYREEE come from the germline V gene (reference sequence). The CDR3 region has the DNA TGTGCCAGCAGCCCCCGTAAGGTAGCGGGGGAGGGTTACATTCAGTACTTC. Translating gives CASSPRKVAGEGYIQYF.

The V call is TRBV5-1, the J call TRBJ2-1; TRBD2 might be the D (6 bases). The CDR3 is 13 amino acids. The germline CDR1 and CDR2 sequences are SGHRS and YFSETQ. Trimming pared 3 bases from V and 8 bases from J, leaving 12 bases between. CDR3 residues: CASSSARGYEQFF. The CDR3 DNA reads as TGCGCCAGCAGCTCAGCACGGGGGTATGAGCAGTTCTTC.